The source of this T cell receptor (beta chain) is a study of T cell responses to AZD1222 COVID-19 vaccine. Study-wide findings and caveats: Clonal diversity may have been underestimated, and the donors were mostly white British, with more females than males.

Some clones are missing from TCRdb's copy, which holds only in-frame ones; the method was immunoSEQ multiplex PCR. The table shows roughly 120,000 clones, with approximately 93% occurring only once. Regarding this clone: The target antigen is unknown.

Unmatched junction bases numbered 7, after V lost 2 bases and J lost 1 base. The V gene's germline CDR1 is SGHDN and CDR2 FVKESK. This CDR3 spans 16 amino acids. The sample here was peripheral blood, taken on day 0 of AZD1222 vaccination. The TCR was taken from an adult in good health. The chain uses TRBV14 and TRBJ2-5; TRBD1 matches at 7 bases. CDR3: CASSQLTGESQETQYF. CDR3 in DNA: TGTGCCAGCAGCCAACTAACAGGGGAAAGCCAAGAGACCCAGTACTTC.